Listed below are T cell receptor beta chains from one sample, sequenced in a study of patients and donors after allogeneic stem cell transplantation. TCRdb independently ran MiXCR on the RT-PCR reads; one entry per CDR3 protein. The table includes about a million distinct CDR3 sequences, more than 15% detected once. The sequenced sample consisted of blood, either unsorted or a sorted T cell fraction (not recorded which). These receptors were collected from a human donor who was either an allogeneic HSCT recipient or a stem cell or donor lymphocyte infusion donor (not recorded which). It is not recorded whose cells these are; they may come from a transplant donor. CDR3s include the opening cysteine and the closing phenylalanine or tryptophan. A D gene is named only where the DNA matches it firmly. Clone size is not always given. Where it is, it says once, few, many or a class for expanded clones.

j_call clone_size d_call v_call cdr3_aa cdr3_nt
TRBJ2-5 . . TRBV9 CASSVDVSGGRTQYF TGTGCCAGCAGCGTAGACGTAAGTGGCGGTAGGACCCAGTACTTC
TRBJ1-6 . . TRBV18 CASSPVEDTNYSPLHF TGTGCCAGCTCACCAGTCGAGGACACGAACTATTCACCCCTCCACTTT
TRBJ2-5 . . TRBV6-2/TRBV6-3 CASRSDIRTTGETQYF TGTGCCAGCAGATCGGACATTCGCACGACGGGGGAGACCCAGTACTTC
TRBJ1-1 few . TRBV7-2 CASSLRGQRNTEAFF TGTGCCAGCAGCCTCCGTGGACAGAGGAACACTGAAGCTTTCTTT
TRBJ2-1 . . TRBV5-1 CASSLGGNHNEQFF TGCGCCAGCAGCCTCGGGGGCAACCACAATGAGCAGTTCTTC
TRBJ1-2 . . TRBV18 CASSPRQGTPGGYTF TGTGCCAGCTCACCACGGCAGGGCACCCCGGGGGGCTACACCTTC
TRBJ2-5 . . TRBV20-1 CSARGAGLHETQYF TGCAGTGCTAGAGGGGCGGGGCTCCATGAGACCCAGTACTTC
TRBJ1-6 . . TRBV4-1 CASSNPGEKLGSPLHF TGCGCCAGCAGCAACCCCGGGGAGAAACTCGGTTCACCCCTCCACTTT
TRBJ2-2 many TRBD1 TRBV20-1 CSARADRGDANTGELFF TGCAGTGCTAGAGCGGACAGGGGGGACGCGAACACCGGGGAGCTGTTTTTT
TRBJ2-1 few TRBD2 TRBV16 CASSKTSGMSSYNEQFF TGTGCCAGCAGCAAGACTAGCGGGATGAGCTCCTACAATGAGCAGTTCTTC
TRBJ2-3 many . TRBV12-3/TRBV12-4 CASRMEKTDTQYF TGTGCCAGCAGGATGGAGAAGACAGATACGCAGTATTTT
TRBJ2-7 . . TRBV7-9 CASSTRQGGEQYF TGTGCCAGCAGCACCAGACAGGGAGGCGAGCAGTACTTC
TRBJ2-1 few TRBD2 TRBV18 CASSPSGGPRSEQFF TGTGCCAGCTCACCGTCGGGGGGGCCGCGGTCCGAGCAGTTCTTC
TRBJ1-4 few . TRBV20-1 CSASKRAPSNEKLFF TGCAGTGCTAGCAAGCGGGCCCCATCTAATGAAAAACTGTTTTTT
TRBJ2-7 . . TRBV5-5 CASSHQRVETYEQYF TGTGCCAGCAGCCACCAGCGGGTGGAGACCTACGAGCAGTACTTC
TRBJ2-7 few TRBD2 TRBV20-1 CSARLAGEVFYEQYF TGCAGTGCAAGACTAGCGGGGGAGGTATTCTACGAGCAGTACTTC
TRBJ1-5 few TRBD1 TRBV20-1 CSATDRAIQPQHF TGCAGTGCTACTGACAGGGCGATTCAGCCCCAGCATTTT
TRBJ2-2 many . TRBV12-3/TRBV12-4 CASSSLRAGELFF TGTGCCAGCAGTTCGCTTAGGGCCGGGGAGCTGTTTTTT
TRBJ1-1 few . TRBV7-9 CASSSSGLEAFF TGTGCCAGCAGCTCCTCCGGACTTGAAGCTTTCTTT
TRBJ2-1 . TRBD2 TRBV5-6 CASSSRTSGMGKDEQFF TGTGCCAGCAGCTCACGGACTAGCGGAATGGGGAAGGATGAGCAGTTCTTC
TRBJ1-6 many . TRBV7-9 CASSLGQPNSPLHF TGTGCCAGCAGCTTAGGACAGCCCAATTCACCCCTCCACTTT
TRBJ1-6 . . TRBV20-1 CSAEGNNSPLHF TGCAGTGCAGAAGGGAATAATTCACCCCTCCACTTT
TRBJ1-2 many . TRBV25-1 CASSAQGYGYTF TGTGCCAGCAGCGCACAGGGATATGGCTACACCTTC
TRBJ2-7 many . TRBV5-1 CASSLLINRPYEQYF TGCGCCAGCAGCTTGCTCATCAACAGGCCCTACGAGCAGTACTTC
TRBJ1-2 many . TRBV10-3 CAISESTDGGYTF TGTGCCATCAGTGAGTCGACGGACGGTGGCTACACCTTC
TRBJ2-7 few . TRBV3-1 CASSQEGGRDVSYEQYF TGTGCCAGCAGCCAAGAAGGCGGCAGGGACGTCTCCTACGAGCAGTACTTC
TRBJ1-1 . . TRBV12-5 CASGLVPDEAFF TGTGCTAGTGGTTTGGTACCGGATGAAGCTTTCTTT
TRBJ2-5 . . TRBV12-3/TRBV12-4 CASSLARGEADKETQYF TGTGCCAGCAGTTTAGCGCGGGGTGAAGCGGACAAAGAGACCCAGTACTTC
TRBJ2-1 once TRBD2 TRBV5-1 CASSWGLAGLSSYNEQFF TGCGCCAGCAGCTGGGGACTAGCGGGACTTAGCTCCTACAATGAGCAGTTCTTC
TRBJ2-1 . . TRBV21-1 CASSKGGVMNEQFF TGTGCCAGCAGCAAGGGGGGGGTAATGAATGAGCAGTTCTTC
TRBJ1-2 few . TRBV27 CASSTSPGPLYGYTF TGTGCCAGCAGTACCTCCCCGGGGCCCCTCTATGGCTACACCTTC
TRBJ1-5 . . TRBV18 CASSHTTGSYSNQPQHF TGTGCCAGCTCACACACGACAGGAAGCTATAGCAATCAGCCCCAGCATTTT
TRBJ2-3 . . TRBV24-1 CATSGPQTDTQYF TGTGCCACCTCGGGACCCCAGACAGATACGCAGTATTTT
TRBJ1-1 few TRBD1 TRBV28 CASSKGAGRVFNTEAFF TGTGCCAGCAGCAAGGGGGCAGGGCGGGTTTTCAACACTGAAGCTTTCTTT
TRBJ1-2 few TRBD1 TRBV12-3/TRBV12-4 CASSKNDRGYYTF TGTGCCAGCAGTAAAAATGACAGGGGGTACTACACCTTC
TRBJ2-3 . . TRBV12-3/TRBV12-4 CASSANTQYF TGTGCCAGCAGTGCGAATACGCAGTATTTT
TRBJ2-2 . TRBD2 TRBV10-3 CAISSGSGGNTGELFF TGTGCCATCAGCTCTGGCAGCGGGGGTAACACCGGGGAGCTGTTTTTT
TRBJ1-1 few TRBD1 TRBV20-1 CSAPTRTGPSEAFF TGCAGTGCTCCAACACGGACAGGGCCTTCTGAAGCTTTCTTT
TRBJ1-6 few . TRBV4-3 CASSQEASLNSPLHF TGCGCCAGCAGCCAAGAAGCCAGCCTAAACTCACCCCTCCACTTT
TRBJ2-7 . . TRBV27 CASKAAGSTYEQYF TGTGCCAGCAAAGCGGCAGGGTCAACCTACGAGCAGTACTTC
TRBJ2-5 . . TRBV21-1 CASSKCPGETQYF TGTGCCAGCAGCAAATGTCCGGGGGAGACCCAGTACTTC
TRBJ2-7 few TRBD1 TRBV20-1 CSANEMGQGSYEQYF TGCAGTGCTAACGAGATGGGACAGGGCTCCTACGAGCAGTACTTC
TRBJ1-1 . . TRBV29-1 CSVVEMALGAEAFF TGCAGCGTTGTGGAAATGGCCCTGGGCGCTGAAGCTTTCTTT
TRBJ1-1 . TRBD1 TRBV6-2/TRBV6-3 CASSPLTGANTEAFF TGTGCCAGCAGCCCGCTGACAGGGGCGAACACTGAAGCTTTCTTT
TRBJ1-3 . TRBD1 TRBV7-2 CASSPTGTVSGNTIYF TGTGCCAGCAGCCCAACCGGGACAGTCTCTGGAAACACCATATATTTT
TRBJ1-5 . TRBD1 TRBV6-1 CASSIGTGEGQPQHF TGTGCCAGCAGTATTGGGACAGGGGAGGGCCAGCCCCAGCATTTT
TRBJ2-1 few . TRBV9 CASSAPTDRSSYNEQFF TGTGCCAGCAGCGCACCCACCGACAGGAGCTCCTACAATGAGCAGTTCTTC
TRBJ1-1 . . TRBV29-1 CSGVRGILRSGTEAFF TGCAGCGGGGTTCGGGGGATTCTCCGCTCGGGCACTGAAGCTTTCTTT
TRBJ2-5 . . TRBV7-9 CASTLRGGQETQYF TGTGCCAGCACCCTCCGAGGTGGGCAAGAGACCCAGTACTTC
TRBJ1-3 few . TRBV5-1 CASSAGRAGNTIYF TGCGCCAGCAGCGCCGGGCGCGCTGGAAACACCATATATTTT
TRBJ1-3 . . TRBV12-3/TRBV12-4 CASSSGPNSGNTIYF TGTGCCAGCAGTTCGGGACCGAACTCTGGAAACACCATATATTTT
TRBJ2-4 . TRBD1 TRBV2 CASRADRGLAKNIQYF TGTGCCAGCAGGGCGGACAGGGGCTTAGCCAAAAACATTCAGTACTTC